These 14 T cell receptor beta chains were all obtained from the same sample, sequenced in a study of blood T cell repertoires in COVID-19. Data came from immunoSEQ multiplex PCR; TCRdb stores just in-frame clones and leaves some out. The table has 200,000 to 250,000 clones, around 80% seen once; the top ten hold 15% to 20%. The sequenced sample consisted of peripheral blood. The receptors here all came from a man aged 25 to 45 with active or convalescent COVID-19.

This sequence joins TRBV20-1 and TRBJ1-2; D remains unclear. Per germline, CDR1 DFQATT and CDR2 SNEGSKA (reference sequence). The CDR3 loop spans 10 amino acids. Trimming stripped 8 bases from V and 4 bases from J, with 8 bases between. The CDR3 region is CSRSGYGYTF. Written as DNA, the CDR3 is TGCAGTAGGTCGGGCTATGGCTACACCTTC.

The V call is TRBV28, the J call TRBJ1-1; D may be TRBD1 (5 bases). Germline values: CDR1 MDHEN, CDR2 SYDVKM. This CDR3 is built from 15 residues. Trimming pared 5 bases from V and 6 bases from J, leaving 19 bases between. As DNA, the CDR3 is TGTGCCAGCAGTCCGGGGACTTCCGGGGACGCTGAAGCTTTCTTT. This encodes CASSPGTSGDAEAFF.

This chain joins TRBV7-2 and TRBJ2-7, with TRBD1 identical over 9 bases. From germline, CDR1 is SGHTA and CDR2 FQGNSA. J lost 3 bases, V lost 5 bases, and 8 bases had no gene match. The CDR3 covers 15 residues. The CDR3 spells CASSPRTGAVYEQYF. CDR3 DNA sequence: TGTGCCAGCAGCCCCCGGACAGGGGCCGTCTACGAGCAGTACTTC. Complete variable domain (other parts from reference TRBV7-2 and TRBJ2-7): GAGVSQSPSNKVTEKGKDVELRCDPISGHTALYWYRQSLGQGLEFLIYFQGNSAPDKSGLPSDRFSAERTGGSVSTLTIQRTQQEDSAVYLCASSPRTGAVYEQYFGPGTRLTVT.

The genes are TRBV6-5 and TRBJ1-5; D is ambiguous. Germline V gives CDR1 MNHEY, CDR2 SVGAGI. The CDR3 spans 15 residues. V was clipped by 0 bases and J by 4 bases, with 10 bases between them. CDR3 bases: TGTGCCAGCAGTTACTCAGCGGGATCTAATCAGCCCCAGCATTTT. Encoded protein: CASSYSAGSNQPQHF.

J is TRBJ2-5 and V is TRBV7-9; maybe TRBD1 (6 bases). CDR1 is SEHNR, CDR2 FQNEAQ, per germline (reference sequence). V gave up 5 bases and J gave up 5 bases, with 15 bases separating them. This CDR3 region has 14 residues. The CDR3 is CASSIQGPRETQYF. CDR3 DNA: TGTGCCAGCAGCATACAGGGTCCACGCGAGACCCAGTACTTC.

The chain is built from TRBV4-2 and TRBJ2-1; 10 bases line up with TRBD2. The CDR3 totals 16 residues. The V segment lost 0 bases and the J segment 9 bases; nucleotides outside the gene matches: 8. The germline gives CDR1 LGHNA, CDR2 YNFKEQ. CDR3 region: CASSQDRSSGRTEQFF. Here the CDR3 DNA reads TGTGCCAGCAGCCAAGATAGGTCTAGCGGGAGAACTGAGCAGTTCTTC.

Only a few counts were recorded for this clone. The J gene is TRBJ1-5, the V gene TRBV2, with 8 bases lining up with TRBD1. V lost 6 bases to trimming and J lost 7 bases; unmatched junction nucleotides: 5. Looked up from germline, CDR1 is SNHLY and CDR2 is FYNNEI. CDR3 size: 13 residues. CDR3 residues: CASSRGLEQPQHF. CDR3 bases: TGTGCCAGCAGCAGGGGGCTGGAGCAGCCCCAGCATTTT.

The gene calls are TRBV4-2 and TRBJ2-7, with D possibly being TRBD1 (6 bases). Per germline, CDR1 LGHNA and CDR2 YNFKEQ. Trimming shortened V by 1 base and J by 2 bases, and 24 bases separated the two germline ends. The CDR3 totals 19 residues. This CDR3 reads CASSQGFVRFRDKTYEQYF. The CDR3 DNA follows: TGTGCCAGCAGCCAAGGTTTTGTGAGGTTCCGGGACAAGACCTACGAGCAGTACTTC.

The rearrangement links TRBV4-2 to TRBJ2-3; 15 bases agree with TRBD2. The CDR3 sequence is 19 residues long. V lost 4 bases to trimming and J lost 0 bases; unmatched junction nucleotides: 8. Germline CDR1 reads LGHNA; CDR2 reads YNFKEQ. The CDR3 reads CASSRRGTSGGQSTDTQYF. CDR3 nucleotide sequence: TGTGCCAGCAGCCGGAGAGGGACTAGCGGGGGGCAAAGCACAGATACGCAGTATTTT.

Notes on this clone: The sample has other DNA sequences that encode this CDR3 too. The genes are TRBV3-1 (or the pseudogene TRBV3-2) and TRBJ2-7; maybe TRBD2 (6 bases). The CDR3 contains 13 residues. The V gene's germline CDR1 is LGHDT and CDR2 YNNKEL (reference sequence). Trimming left V 4 bases short and J 3 bases short, with 10 bases between. The CDR3 protein is CASSPGLFYEQYF. As DNA, the CDR3 is TGTGCCAGCAGCCCCGGACTATTCTACGAGCAGTACTTC.

In its sample, this clone was seen once. The rearrangement links TRBV30 to TRBJ1-4; 11 bases are shared with TRBD1. Germline V gene data show CDR1 as GTSNPN and CDR2 as SVGIG (reference sequence). The CDR3 runs to 15 residues. With V trimmed by 5 bases and J by 8 bases, 10 bases remained unmatched. The CDR3 DNA reads TGTGCCTGGGGCGGGACAGGGGGTCTGGGGGAAAAACTGTTTTTT. It translates to CAWGGTGGLGEKLFF.

The chain is built from TRBV7-2 and TRBJ1-3; tentative D call: TRBD1 (5 bases). This CDR3 is built from 14 residues. V lost 2 bases and J 2 bases, leaving 7 bases between the germline ends. Germline V lookup: CDR1 SGHTA, CDR2 FQGNSA. The CDR3 reads CASSLRGPGNTIYF. The CDR3 bases are TGTGCCAGCAGCTTAAGGGGTCCTGGAAACACCATATATTTT.

The table lists this clone with a few counts. The rearrangement links TRBV6-5 to TRBJ2-7; 11 nucleotides agree with TRBD1. Germline V lookup: CDR1 MNHEY, CDR2 SVGAGI. Trimming at V came to 6 bases and at J to 4 bases, leaving 8 bases not matched to a gene. The CDR3 is made up of 15 amino acids. This CDR3 is CASRHRDRGIYEQYF. The CDR3 DNA is TGTGCCAGCAGGCACCGGGACAGGGGGATTTACGAGCAGTACTTC.

This clone was picked up one time. In DNA form, the CDR3 reads TGTGCCAGCAGCACCAAGGACAGGGATCTCCACGAGCAGTACTTC. Translation: CASSTKDRDLHEQYF. V and J are TRBV21-1 and TRBJ2-7; the table's TRBD1 call for D was not verified on the DNA. TRBV21-1 is marked as a pseudogene. The CDR3 has 15 amino acids.